These 6 T cell receptor beta chains originate from one sample sequenced in a study of blood T cell repertoires in COVID-19 (dated by TCRdb to about 2020). Receptor libraries were prepared by the immunoSEQ multiplex PCR assay. Sourced from immuneACCESS, this table was stored by TCRdb with only in-frame sequences that have V and J called. A share of the clones is absent; for the studies checked, an unresolved V gene accounts for under half, and the remainder has no known explanation. For this sample the table gives approximately 34,000 clones, of which roughly 78% were detected only once. About an eighth of the sample lies in the top ten. Sequenced: peripheral blood. These receptors were obtained from a woman aged 70 to 79 with acute or convalescent COVID-19.

V is TRBV7-9 and J is TRBJ2-7, with a weak D call TRBD1 (6 bases). The CDR3 extends over 14 amino acids. Germline V gene data show CDR1 as SEHNR and CDR2 as FQNEAQ (reference sequence). V shed 5 bases and J shed 2 bases, with 13 bases lying between them. CDR3 nucleotide sequence: TGTGCCAGCAGCCACACAGGGTTCCCCTACGAGCAGTACTTC. Its translation: CASSHTGFPYEQYF. The variable domain in full, completed from reference TRBV7-9 and TRBJ2-7, reads DTGVSQNPRHKITKRGQNVTFRCDPISEHNRLYWYRQTLGQGPEFLTYFQNEAQLEKSRLLSDRFSAERPKGSFSTLEIQRTEQGDSAMYLCASSHTGFPYEQYFGPGTRLTVT.

This clone appeared once. The CDR3 DNA follows: TGCAGCGTCCCGGGACTAGCGGGAGTTGGGGGCTACAATGAGCAGTTCTTC. It translates to CSVPGLAGVGGYNEQFF. The rearrangement uses TRBV29-1 and TRBJ2-1, with 14 bases fitting TRBD2. Trimming at V came to 6 bases and at J to 3 bases, leaving 10 bases not matched to a gene. Germline values: CDR1 SQVTM, CDR2 ANQGSEA. This CDR3 comprises 17 residues.

This clone was seen only a few times. The genes are TRBV19 and TRBJ2-5, with 9 bases lining up with TRBD1. The CDR3 contains 16 residues. In germline, CDR1 is LNHDA, CDR2 SQIVND (reference sequence). V lost 2 bases, J lost 6 bases, and 10 bases stayed unmatched. CDR3 region: CASSISTGTGTKTQYF. The DNA for the CDR3 is TGTGCCAGTAGTATATCTACTGGGACAGGGACGAAGACCCAGTACTTC.

This chain uses TRBV12-5 with TRBJ1-1; 8 bases align to TRBD1. The CDR3 is 13 residues long. V lost 5 bases, J lost 4 bases, and 3 bases stayed unmatched. Germline CDR1 LGHNT, CDR2 FRNRAP. The CDR3 region is CASGQQGGTEAFF. The CDR3 DNA reads TGTGCTAGTGGTCAACAGGGGGGCACTGAAGCTTTCTTT.

This chain connects TRBV18 to TRBJ1-5, with 8 bases lining up with TRBD1. This CDR3 spans 15 amino acids. The ends lost 6 bases at V and 0 bases at J; junction bases unmatched: 4. CDR1 and CDR2 from the germline V gene are KGHSH and LQKENI. CDR3 residues: CASSDRGYSNQPQHF. The CDR3 coding sequence is TGTGCCAGCTCCGACAGGGGTTATAGCAATCAGCCCCAGCATTTT. Combining the CDR3 with reference TRBV18 and TRBJ1-5 gives the whole variable domain NAGVMQNPRHLVRRRGQEARLRCSPMKGHSHVYWYRQLPEEGLKFMVYLQKENIIDESGMPKERFSAEFPKEGPSILRIQQVVRGDSAAYFCASSDRGYSNQPQHFGDGTRLSIL.

This clone occurred a few times. The chain couples TRBV24-1 to TRBJ1-2, with 7 positions matching TRBD1. This CDR3 is built from 14 residues. Germline CDR1 reads KGHDR; CDR2 reads SFDVKD. V shed 4 bases and J 2 bases; nucleotides not matched to a gene: 3. Written as DNA, the CDR3 is TGTGCCACCAGTGACTCACAGGGGAACTATGGCTACACCTTC. The encoded protein is CATSDSQGNYGYTF.